One sample yielded the 5 T cell receptor beta chains listed below, sequenced in a study of blood T cell repertoires in COVID-19 (dated by TCRdb to 2018 to 2021). The library was built by means of the immunoSEQ multiplex PCR assay. TCRdb retrieved this table from immuneACCESS and kept in-frame rearrangements only. Not all clones are present; in checked studies, unresolved V genes account for under half, and no reason is known for the remainder. The sample includes nearly 25,000 clones, with around three quarters observed a single time. The biggest ten clones account for roughly 40% of the sample. Sequenced: peripheral blood. These receptors were obtained from a woman of 80 years or more with acute or convalescent COVID-19.

The chain recombines TRBV3-1 (or the pseudogene TRBV3-2) with TRBJ1-1; D is undetermined. The germline V and J ends were trimmed by 4 bases and 1 base, with 10 bases remaining between them. Germline V gene sequence: CDR1 LGHDT, CDR2 YNNKEL (reference sequence). CDR3 length equals 14 residues. The DNA of the CDR3 is TGTGCCAGCAGCCCTGGACGGGGGAACACTGAAGCTTTCTTT. Translation gives CASSPGRGNTEAFF.

Here the CDR3 DNA reads TGTGCCAGCAGCTTAGGTCTCGGGGGGGCGACAGATACGCAGTATTTT. This sequence encodes CASSLGLGGATDTQYF. This rearrangement joins TRBV7-3 to TRBJ2-3; TRBD2 matches 8 bases. Trimming cost V 2 bases and J 3 bases; bases outside gene matches: 7. Per germline, CDR1 SGHTA and CDR2 FQGTGA. This CDR3 is built from 16 residues.

This chain uses TRBV7-8 with TRBJ1-2; the D gene is possibly TRBD1 (6 bases). The CDR3 runs to 17 residues. The ends were cut back, 0 bases at V and 4 bases at J, with 18 bases in the middle. From germline, CDR1 is SGHVS and CDR2 FQNEAQ. CDR3 residues: CASSLAVAGGRTYGYTF. In DNA, the CDR3 is TGTGCCAGCAGCTTAGCGGTTGCGGGGGGCCGAACCTATGGCTACACCTTC.

V is TRBV6-5 and J is TRBJ1-2; tentative D call: TRBD1 (5 bases). CDR1 is MNHEY, CDR2 SVGAGI, per germline. V lost 9 bases and J lost 4, with 15 bases in between. The CDR3 runs 13 residues. The CDR3 is CASSDNNGYGYTF. For the CDR3, the DNA is TGTGCCAGTTCGGACAATAATGGCTATGGCTACACCTTC.

The genes are TRBV5-4 and TRBJ2-5; no firm D call. The germline V gene encodes CDR1 SGHNT and CDR2 YYREEE (reference sequence). The CDR3 has 13 residues. V gave up 4 bases and J gave up 5 bases, with 12 bases separating them. This CDR3 is CASSPNGGETQYF. The DNA of the CDR3 is TGTGCCAGCAGCCCGAACGGCGGCGAGACCCAGTACTTC.